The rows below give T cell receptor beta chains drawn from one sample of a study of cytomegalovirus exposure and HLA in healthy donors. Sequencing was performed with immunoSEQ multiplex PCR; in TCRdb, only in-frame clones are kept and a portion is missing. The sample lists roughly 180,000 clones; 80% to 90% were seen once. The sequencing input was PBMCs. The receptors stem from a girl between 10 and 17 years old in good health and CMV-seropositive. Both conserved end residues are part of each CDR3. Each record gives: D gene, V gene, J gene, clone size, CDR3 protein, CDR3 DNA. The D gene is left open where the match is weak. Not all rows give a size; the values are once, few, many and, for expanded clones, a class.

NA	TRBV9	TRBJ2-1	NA	CASSVDLHEQFF	TGTGCCAGCAGCGTAGATCTTCATGAGCAGTTCTTC
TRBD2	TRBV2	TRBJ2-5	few	CASSEGLRGGETQYF	TGTGCCAGCAGTGAAGGCTTGCGGGGGGGAGAGACCCAGTACTTC
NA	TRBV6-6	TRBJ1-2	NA	CAITWGGEGYGYTF	TGTGCCATCACTTGGGGAGGGGAGGGCTATGGCTACACCTTC
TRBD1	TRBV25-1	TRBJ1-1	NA	CASRPGQGVTEAFF	TGTGCCAGCAGGCCGGGACAGGGTGTCACTGAAGCTTTCTTT
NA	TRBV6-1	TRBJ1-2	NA	CASRAPRGEVYGYTF	TGTGCCAGCAGAGCTCCCCGCGGGGAAGTATATGGCTACACCTTC
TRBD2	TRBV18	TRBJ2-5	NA	CASSPTSGGVTEVKTQYF	TGTGCCAGCTCCCCCACCAGCGGGGGGGTTACGGAGGTCAAGACCCAGTACTTC
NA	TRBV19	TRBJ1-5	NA	CATQKGGSNQPQHF	TGTGCCACCCAAAAAGGGGGTAGCAATCAGCCCCAGCATTTT
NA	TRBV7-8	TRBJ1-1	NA	CASSLDNGFDTEAFF	TGTGCCAGCAGCTTAGATAACGGGTTCGACACTGAAGCTTTCTTT
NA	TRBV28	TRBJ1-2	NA	CASREVNYGYTF	TGTGCCAGCCGGGAGGTTAACTATGGCTACACCTTC
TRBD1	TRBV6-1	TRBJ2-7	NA	CASSERDRGYHEQYF	TGTGCCAGCAGTGAAAGGGACAGGGGATACCACGAGCAGTACTTC